The clone carrying this T cell receptor beta chain was recorded a few times. Its antigen remains unknown. The ends lost 5 bases at V and 2 bases at J; junction bases unmatched: 5. Germline V CDR1 and CDR2: GTSNPN, SVGIG (reference sequence). This CDR3 spans 14 amino acids. The record originates from a study of cytomegalovirus exposure and HLA in healthy donors. General observations from the study: Investigators reported about 160 TCR beta chains as tied to cytomegalovirus.

Produced via immunoSEQ multiplex PCR; TCRdb's table is partial and in-frame only. Of hundreds of thousands of clones in the sample, roughly 84% are singletons; the top ten hold about 2%. The chain links TRBV30 to TRBJ2-7, with TRBD2 matching over 11 bases. Sequencing was performed on PBMCs. The receptor comes from a woman younger than 30 in good health and CMV-seropositive. The CDR3 region is CAWDLAGGTYEQYF. The CDR3 nucleotides are TGTGCCTGGGATCTAGCGGGAGGTACCTACGAGCAGTACTTC.